A single sample gave rise to the 5 T cell receptor beta chains below, sequenced in a study of monozygotic twins with inflammatory bowel disease. TCRdb derives one entry per CDR3 protein from the 5' RACE reads, leaving out DNA. In total, the table holds about 300,000 distinct CDR3 sequences. The sample was blood. The receptors were sampled from a human donor with ulcerative colitis or Crohn's disease, or a healthy co-twin of an affected twin (not recorded which).

This chain uses TRBV11-2 with TRBJ2-6. This CDR3 is 19 amino acids long. Germline loops: CDR1 SGHAT, CDR2 FQNNGV. The CDR3 here is CASSRKGGGVVSGANVLTF.

The V call is TRBV5-1, the J call TRBJ2-3; TCRdb selects TRBD1, and the lack of DNA leaves this call unchecked. The CDR3 is 15 amino acids. Looked up from germline, CDR1 is SGHRS and CDR2 is YFSETQ. CDR3 sequence: CASHRKGGTTDTQYF.

The V and J genes are TRBV6-5 and TRBJ2-3; checking the TCRdb D call of TRBD1 is not possible without DNA. The CDR3 extends over 19 amino acids. The germline CDR1 and CDR2 sequences are MNHEY and SVGAGI. The CDR3 region is CASSSRYPGTGGRADTQYF.

V and J are TRBV7-9 and TRBJ1-1; lacking DNA, the TRBD1 call made by TCRdb goes unchecked. The CDR3 is 17 amino acids. In germline, CDR1 is SEHNR, CDR2 FQNEAQ (reference sequence). This chain's CDR3 is CASSLDTGRIMNTEAFF.

V gene TRBV29-1 combines with J gene TRBJ1-1; as DNA is missing, the TRBD1 call by TCRdb cannot be tested. The CDR3 sequence is 13 residues long. Germline V gives CDR1 SQVTM, CDR2 ANQGSEA. The CDR3 region is CSVGGQGGSEAFF.